This entry describes one T cell receptor (beta chain). Germline V gene sequence: CDR1 MNHEY, CDR2 SVGEGT. The CDR3 covers 14 residues. Germline trimming cut 5 bases from V and 5 bases from J; bases unmatched to any gene: 3. The data stem from a study of blood T cell repertoires in COVID-19. In the study overall: Sites across the United States, Italy and Spain contributed samples from acute and convalescent COVID-19. Nucleic acid was either cDNA or gDNA, and it came from T cells, B-cell-depleted T cells, or PBMCs.

Per the original methods: Estimates of nucleated cell counts were drawn from the amplification of reference gene primers. Sequencing was performed with immunoSEQ multiplex PCR; in TCRdb, only in-frame clones are kept and a portion is missing. That table gives V, J and clone size, and the DNA gave D and trimming. The sample contains around 340,000 clones, over 70% of which appear only once. This sequence originates from a young man with active or convalescent COVID-19. The sample comprised peripheral blood. V gene TRBV6-2 or TRBV6-3 combines with J gene TRBJ1-5; 10 bases match TRBD1. CDR3 in DNA: TGTGCCAGCAGTAGGACAGGGGGGCATCAGCCCCAGCATTTT. Protein product: CASSRTGGHQPQHF.